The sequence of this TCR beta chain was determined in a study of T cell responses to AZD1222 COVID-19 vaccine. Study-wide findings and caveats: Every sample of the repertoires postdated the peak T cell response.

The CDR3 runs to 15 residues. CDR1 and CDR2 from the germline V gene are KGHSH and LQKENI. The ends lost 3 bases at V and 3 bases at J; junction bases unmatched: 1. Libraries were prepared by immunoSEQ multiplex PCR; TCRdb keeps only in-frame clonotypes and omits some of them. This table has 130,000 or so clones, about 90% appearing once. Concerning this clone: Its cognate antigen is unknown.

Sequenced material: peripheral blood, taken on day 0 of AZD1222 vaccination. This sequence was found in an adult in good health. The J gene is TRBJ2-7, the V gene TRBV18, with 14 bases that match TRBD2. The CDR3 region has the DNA TGTGCCAGCTCACCGACTAGCGGGAGGGACTACGAGCAGTACTTC. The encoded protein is CASSPTSGRDYEQYF. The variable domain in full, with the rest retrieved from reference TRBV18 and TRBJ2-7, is NAGVMQNPRHLVRRRGQEARLRCSPMKGHSHVYWYRQLPEEGLKFMVYLQKENIIDESGMPKERFSAEFPKEGPSILRIQQVVRGDSAAYFCASSPTSGRDYEQYFGPGTRLTVT.